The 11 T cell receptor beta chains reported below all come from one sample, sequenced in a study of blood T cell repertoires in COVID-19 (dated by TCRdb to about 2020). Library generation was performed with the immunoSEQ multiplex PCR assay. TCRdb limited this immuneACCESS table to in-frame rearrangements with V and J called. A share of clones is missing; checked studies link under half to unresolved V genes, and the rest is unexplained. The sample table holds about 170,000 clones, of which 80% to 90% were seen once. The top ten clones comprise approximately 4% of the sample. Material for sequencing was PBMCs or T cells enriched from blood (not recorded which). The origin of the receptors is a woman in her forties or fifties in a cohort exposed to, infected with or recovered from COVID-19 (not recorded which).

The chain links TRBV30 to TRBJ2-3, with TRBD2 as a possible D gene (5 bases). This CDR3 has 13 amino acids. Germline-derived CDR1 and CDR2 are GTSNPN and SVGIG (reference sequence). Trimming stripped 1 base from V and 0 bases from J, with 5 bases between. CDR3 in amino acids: CAWSGGSTDTQYF. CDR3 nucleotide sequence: TGTGCCTGGAGTGGAGGGAGCACAGATACGCAGTATTTT.

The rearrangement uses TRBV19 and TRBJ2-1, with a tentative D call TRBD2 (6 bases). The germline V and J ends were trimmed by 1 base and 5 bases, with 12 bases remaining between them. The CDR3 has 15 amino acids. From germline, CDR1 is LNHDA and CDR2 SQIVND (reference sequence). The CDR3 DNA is TGTGCCAGTAGTATAGCGGGAGTGGGGGACAATGAGCAGTTCTTC. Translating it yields CASSIAGVGDNEQFF.

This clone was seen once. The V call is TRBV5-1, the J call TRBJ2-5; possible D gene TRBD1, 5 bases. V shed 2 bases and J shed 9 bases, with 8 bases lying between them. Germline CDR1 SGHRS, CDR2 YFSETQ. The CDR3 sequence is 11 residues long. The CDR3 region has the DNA TGCGCCAGCAGCTTTCAGGGTTCCCAGTACTTC. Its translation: CASSFQGSQYF.

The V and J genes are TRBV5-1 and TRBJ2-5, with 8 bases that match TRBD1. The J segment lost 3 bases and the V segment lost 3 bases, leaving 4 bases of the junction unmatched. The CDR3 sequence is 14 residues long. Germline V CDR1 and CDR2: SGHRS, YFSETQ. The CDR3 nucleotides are TGCGCCAGCAGCTGGCAGACAGGGGAAGAGACCCAGTACTTC. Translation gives CASSWQTGEETQYF.

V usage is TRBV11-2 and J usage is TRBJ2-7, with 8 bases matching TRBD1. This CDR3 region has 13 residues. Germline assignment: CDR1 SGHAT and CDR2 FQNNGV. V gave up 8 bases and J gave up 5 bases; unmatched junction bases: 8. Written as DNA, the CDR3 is TGTGCCAGCGCCAGACAGGGGTTCGACGAGCAGTACTTC. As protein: CASARQGFDEQYF.

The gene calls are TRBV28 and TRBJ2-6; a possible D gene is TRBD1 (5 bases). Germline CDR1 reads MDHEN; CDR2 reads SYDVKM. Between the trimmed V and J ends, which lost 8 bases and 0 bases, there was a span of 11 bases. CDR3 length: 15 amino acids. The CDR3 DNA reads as TGTGCCAGCCATCAAGGGGACTCTGGGGCCAACGTCCTGACTTTC. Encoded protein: CASHQGDSGANVLTF.

CDR3 residues: CASSPPLDRFQETQYF. Written as DNA, the CDR3 is TGTGCCAGCTCACCACCCTTAGACAGGTTCCAAGAGACCCAGTACTTC. The chain is built from TRBV18 and TRBJ2-5; D is perhaps TRBD1 (6 bases). CDR3 length: 16 amino acids. V was trimmed by 0 bases and J by 1 base, leaving 12 bases between them. Germline-derived CDR1 and CDR2 are KGHSH and LQKENI.

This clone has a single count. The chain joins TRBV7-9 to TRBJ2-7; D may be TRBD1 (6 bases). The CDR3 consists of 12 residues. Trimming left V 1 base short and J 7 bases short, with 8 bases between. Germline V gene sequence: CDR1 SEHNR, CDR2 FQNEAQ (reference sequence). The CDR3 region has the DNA TGTGCCAGCAGCTTAGGAGGGGGTGAGCAGTACTTC. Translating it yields CASSLGGGEQYF.

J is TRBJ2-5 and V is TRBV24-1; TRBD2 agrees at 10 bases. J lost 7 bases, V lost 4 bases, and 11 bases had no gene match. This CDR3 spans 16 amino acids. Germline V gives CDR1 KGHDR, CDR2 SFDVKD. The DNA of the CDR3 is TGTGCCACCAGTGACCACCCGGGACTAGCGATCGGGACCCAGTACTTC. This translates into CATSDHPGLAIGTQYF.

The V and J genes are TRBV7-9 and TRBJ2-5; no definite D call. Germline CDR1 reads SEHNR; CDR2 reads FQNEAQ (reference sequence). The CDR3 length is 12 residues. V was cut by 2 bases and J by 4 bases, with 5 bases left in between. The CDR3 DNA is TGTGCCAGCAGCTTATCCGGAGAGACCCAGTACTTC. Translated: CASSLSGETQYF.

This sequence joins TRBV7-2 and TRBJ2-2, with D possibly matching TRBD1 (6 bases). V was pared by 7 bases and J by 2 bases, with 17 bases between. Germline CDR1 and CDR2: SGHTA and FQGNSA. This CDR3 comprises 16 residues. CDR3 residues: CASTHQGGRNTGELFF. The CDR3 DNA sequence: TGTGCCAGCACCCACCAAGGGGGTCGCAACACCGGGGAGCTGTTTTTT.